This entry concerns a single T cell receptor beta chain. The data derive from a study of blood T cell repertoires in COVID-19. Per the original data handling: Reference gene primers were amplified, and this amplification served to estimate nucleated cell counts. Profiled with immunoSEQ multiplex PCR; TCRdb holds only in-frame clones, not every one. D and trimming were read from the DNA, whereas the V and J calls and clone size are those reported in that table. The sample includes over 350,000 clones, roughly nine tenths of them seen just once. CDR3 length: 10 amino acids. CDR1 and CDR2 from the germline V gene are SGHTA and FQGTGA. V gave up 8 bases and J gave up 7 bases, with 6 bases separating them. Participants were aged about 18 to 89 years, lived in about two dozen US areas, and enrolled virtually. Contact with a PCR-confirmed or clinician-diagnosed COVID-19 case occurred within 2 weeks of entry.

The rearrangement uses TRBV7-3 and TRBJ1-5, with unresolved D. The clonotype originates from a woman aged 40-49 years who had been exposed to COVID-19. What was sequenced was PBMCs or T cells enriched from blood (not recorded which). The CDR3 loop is CASYKQPQHF. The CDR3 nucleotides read TGTGCCAGCTACAAGCAGCCCCAGCATTTT.